A single sample gave rise to the 11 T cell receptor beta chains below, sequenced in a study of cytomegalovirus exposure and HLA in healthy donors. Amplification used 60 Vbeta primers and 13 Jbeta primers. TCRdb's table, derived via immunoSEQ multiplex PCR, lists solely in-frame clones and lacks some. Among around 280,000 clones, 85% to 90% were seen once, and the ten largest hold approximately 2%. Material: PBMCs. The receptors shown here come from a woman in her late teens or twenties in good health and CMV-seronegative.

About this clone: An end of the junction differs from the germline gene, which may be a read error. The V and J genes are TRBV9 and TRBJ1-5, with TRBD1 matching 10 bases. Germline values: CDR1 SGDLS, CDR2 YYNGEE. The CDR3 has 11 residues. This CDR3 is CASSVLDRGLF. In DNA form, the CDR3 reads TGTGCCAGCAGCGTCCTCGACAGGGGGCTTTTT.

This rearrangement joins TRBV11-2 to TRBJ2-1, with D maybe TRBD2 (5 bases). Per germline, CDR1 SGHAT and CDR2 FQNNGV. V was cut by 3 bases and J by 0 bases, with 15 bases left in between. The CDR3 runs to 17 residues. The CDR3 DNA reads as TGTGCCAGCAGCTTCGGCCAGCGGACTTTCTCCTACAATGAGCAGTTCTTC. Its translation: CASSFGQRTFSYNEQFF. The full variable domain, its missing parts supplied by reference TRBV11-2 and TRBJ2-1, is EAGVAQSPRYKIIEKRQSVAFWCNPISGHATLYWYQQILGQGPKLLIQFQNNGVVDDSQLPKDRFSAERLKGVDSTLKIQPAKLEDSAVYLCASSFGQRTFSYNEQFFGPGTRLTVL.

The V gene is TRBV19, the J gene TRBJ2-7; 13 bases are a match to TRBD2. The CDR3 is 16 residues long. Losses at the gene ends were 5 bases for V and 2 bases for J; bases not matched to a gene: 6. In germline, CDR1 is LNHDA, CDR2 SQIVND (reference sequence). CDR3 nucleotide sequence: TGTGCCAGTAGTTCGTCACTAGCGGGGGGGCCCTACGAGCAGTACTTC. Translated, it gives CASSSSLAGGPYEQYF.

The V gene is TRBV4-1, the J gene TRBJ2-7; TRBD2 matches at 12 bases. After removal of 3 bases from V and 2 bases from J, the junction contained 17 bases not matched to a gene. CDR1 is MGHRA and CDR2 is YSYEKL in the germline V gene. The CDR3 consists of 20 residues. The CDR3 region is CASSHRASSGTSGRTYEQYF. In nucleotides, the CDR3 is TGCGCCAGCAGCCATAGGGCGAGCTCCGGGACTAGCGGGCGAACCTACGAGCAGTACTTC.

The chain joins TRBV4-1 to TRBJ2-7, with a tentative D call TRBD1 (5 bases). CDR1 MGHRA and CDR2 YSYEKL come from the germline V gene. The CDR3 extends over 16 amino acids. With 0 bases removed from V and 1 base from J, the gap between germline ends came to 13 bases. CDR3 loop: CASSQEIQGSSYEQYF. The DNA for the CDR3 is TGCGCCAGCAGCCAAGAAATTCAGGGTTCATCCTACGAGCAGTACTTC.

This chain uses TRBV14 with TRBJ2-2; 10 positions agree with TRBD2. J lost 5 bases, V lost 3 bases, and 3 bases had no gene match. In germline, CDR1 is SGHDN, CDR2 FVKESK. The CDR3 has 15 residues. CDR3 residues: CASSHSGGYTGELFF. The CDR3 DNA is TGTGCCAGCAGCCATAGCGGGGGGTATACCGGGGAGCTGTTTTTT.

The J gene is TRBJ1-2, the V gene TRBV29-1; 7 bases are shared with TRBD1. The length of the CDR3 is 12 residues. Looked up from germline, CDR1 is SQVTM and CDR2 is ANQGSEA. V shed 8 bases, J shed 6 bases, and the junction held 9 bases outside the gene matches. The CDR3 DNA follows: TGCAGCACAACCCAGGGGGGAGATGGCTACACCTTC. This translates into CSTTQGGDGYTF.

In this sample, this clone turned up a few times. This chain joins TRBV5-4 and TRBJ1-1; 9 bases align to TRBD1. Looked up from germline, CDR1 is SGHNT and CDR2 is YYREEE (reference sequence). This CDR3 region has 14 residues. J lost 4 bases, V lost 2 bases, and 3 bases had no gene match. Here the CDR3 DNA reads TGTGCCAGCAGCTTTGGACAGGGGTCCACTGAAGCTTTCTTT. Translation: CASSFGQGSTEAFF.

The chain joins TRBV6-6 to TRBJ2-7; a weak D match, TRBD1 (6 bases). Trimming left V 5 bases short and J 1 base short, with 15 bases between. Germline V lookup: CDR1 MNHNY, CDR2 SVGAGI (reference sequence). This CDR3 is built from 15 residues. This chain's CDR3 is CASSHRETGSYEQYF. CDR3 coding DNA: TGTGCCAGCAGTCATCGAGAGACAGGTTCCTACGAGCAGTACTTC.

This clone has more than one count but fewer than ten. This chain joins TRBV6-5 and TRBJ2-7; 10 bases map to TRBD2. Germline values: CDR1 MNHEY, CDR2 SVGAGI. Losses at the gene ends were 5 bases for V and 3 bases for J; bases not matched to a gene: 1. The CDR3 is made up of 13 amino acids. CDR3 DNA: TGTGCCAGCAGTCGGACTAGCGGCTACGAGCAGTACTTC. Encoded protein: CASSRTSGYEQYF.

The chain recombines TRBV15 with TRBJ1-1, with TRBD1 as a possible D gene (5 bases). Germline V gene data show CDR1 as LNHNV and CDR2 as YYDKDF (reference sequence). CDR3 length equals 14 residues. V was cut by 3 bases and J by 6 bases, with 14 bases left in between. The chain's CDR3 is CATSRDRTSPEAFF. In DNA form, the CDR3 reads TGTGCCACCAGCAGGGATCGGACATCTCCTGAAGCTTTCTTT.